This T cell receptor beta chain was found in a study of T-cell reconstitution after alpha-beta-depleted transplantation in children. Preparing the TCRbeta library involved the use of unique molecular identifiers. Each CDR3 protein is one row after TCRdb ran MiXCR on the PCR reads. This table has some 500,000 distinct CDR3 sequences, around 17% appearing once. This clonotype was recorded a few times. The sample in question was PBMCs from the stem cell graft donor, obtained from the stem cell graft. The clonotype was recovered from a human donor who donated a stem cell graft to a child with acute lymphoblastic leukemia.

The CDR3 spells CASSLGEANEQFF. DNA for the CDR3: TGTGCCAGCAGCTTAGGCGAAGCCAATGAGCAGTTCTTC. The chain couples TRBV7-7 to TRBJ2-1; D remains unclear. This CDR3 spans 13 amino acids. Between the trimmed V and J ends, which lost 1 base and 6 bases, there was a span of 7 bases. The germline gives CDR1 SSHAT, CDR2 FNYEAQ (reference sequence).